In its sample, the clone carrying this T cell receptor (beta chain) was seen many times. The CDR3 runs 16 residues. The germline gives CDR1 MDHEN, CDR2 SYDVKM. Trimming shortened V by 6 bases and J by 1 base, and 15 bases separated the two germline ends. The data stem from a study of identical twins. Using its own MiXCR run on the 5' RACE reads, TCRdb lists one record per CDR3 protein. The repertoire holds about 280,000 distinct CDR3 sequences, with roughly 8.6% as singletons. This sample was also put to use in a study of yellow fever vaccine responses in identical twins.

Material for sequencing was memory (CD45RO+) T cells sorted from blood. The rearrangement uses TRBV28 and TRBJ2-2; no firm D call. This clonotype was obtained from a woman younger than 35 in good health. DNA for the CDR3: TGTGCCAGCAGACCCCCTACAAACCTGAACACCGGGGAGCTGTTTTTT. This gives the protein CASRPPTNLNTGELFF. Together with reference TRBV28 and TRBJ2-2, the CDR3 gives the full variable domain: DVKVTQSSRYLVKRTGEKVFLECVQDMDHENMFWYRQDPGLGLRLIYFSYDVKMKEKGDIPEGYSVSREKKERFSLILESASTNQTSMYLCASRPPTNLNTGELFFGEGSRLTVL.